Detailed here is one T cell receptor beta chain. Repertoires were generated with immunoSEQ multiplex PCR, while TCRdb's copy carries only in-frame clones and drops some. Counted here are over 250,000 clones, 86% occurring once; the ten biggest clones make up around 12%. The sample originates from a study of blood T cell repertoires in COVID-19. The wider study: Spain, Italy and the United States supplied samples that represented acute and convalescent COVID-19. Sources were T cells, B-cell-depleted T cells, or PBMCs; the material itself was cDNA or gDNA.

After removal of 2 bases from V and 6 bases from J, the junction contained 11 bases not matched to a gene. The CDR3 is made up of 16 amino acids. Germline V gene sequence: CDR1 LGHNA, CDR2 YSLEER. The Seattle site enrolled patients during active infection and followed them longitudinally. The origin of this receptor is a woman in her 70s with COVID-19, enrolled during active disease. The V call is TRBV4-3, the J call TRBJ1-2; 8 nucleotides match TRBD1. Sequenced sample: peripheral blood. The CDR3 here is CASSQTFGTGLDGYTF. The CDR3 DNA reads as TGCGCCAGCAGCCAAACGTTCGGGACAGGTCTTGATGGCTACACCTTC.